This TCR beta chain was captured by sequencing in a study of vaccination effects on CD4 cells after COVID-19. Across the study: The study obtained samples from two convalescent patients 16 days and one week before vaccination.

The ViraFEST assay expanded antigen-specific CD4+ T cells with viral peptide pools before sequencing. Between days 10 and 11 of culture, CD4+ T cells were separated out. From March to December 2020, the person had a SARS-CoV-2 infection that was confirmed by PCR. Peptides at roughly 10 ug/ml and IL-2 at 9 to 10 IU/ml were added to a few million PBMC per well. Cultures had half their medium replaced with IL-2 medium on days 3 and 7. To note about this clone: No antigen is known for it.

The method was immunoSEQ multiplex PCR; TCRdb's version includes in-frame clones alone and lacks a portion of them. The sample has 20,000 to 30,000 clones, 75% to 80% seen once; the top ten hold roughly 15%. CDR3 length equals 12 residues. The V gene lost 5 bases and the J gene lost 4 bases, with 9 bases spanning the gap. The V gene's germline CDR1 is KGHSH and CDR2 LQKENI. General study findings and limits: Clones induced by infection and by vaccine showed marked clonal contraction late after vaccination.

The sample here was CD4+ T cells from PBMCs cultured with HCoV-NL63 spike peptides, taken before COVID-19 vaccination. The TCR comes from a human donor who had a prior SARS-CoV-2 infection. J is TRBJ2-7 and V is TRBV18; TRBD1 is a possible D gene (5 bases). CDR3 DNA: TGTGCCAGCTCAAGGGGTAATTACGAGCAGTACTTC. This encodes CASSRGNYEQYF.